Sequencing of this T cell receptor (beta chain) was carried out in a study of T cell clones after liver transplantation. Whole-study results and caveats: Post-transplant, graft-donor-reactive CD4 TCRbeta sequences in blood dropped significantly in 5 of 8 subjects. Rather than being deleted, graft donor-reactive T cells may have moved into the graft. Donor-reactive sequences fell more than third party-reactive ones, suggesting partial deletion.

On this clone: Its antigen is not identified.

Libraries were prepared by immunoSEQ multiplex PCR; TCRdb keeps only in-frame clonotypes and omits some of them. This sample has 68,000 or so clones, with about 91% found just once. The trim removed 8 bases at V and 5 bases at J, leaving 8 bases unmatched. This CDR3 is 14 amino acids long. The germline V gene encodes CDR1 MNHNS and CDR2 SASEGT. Here the sequenced sample was CD4+ T cells from blood, taken around 27 months after liver transplant. The chain couples TRBV6-1 to TRBJ2-5; 10 bases match TRBD1. The receptor was derived from a human patient who received a liver transplant. Part of the T cells may come from the graft donor. The CDR3 loop reads CASGGQGVWETQYF. The DNA for the CDR3 is TGTGCCAGCGGCGGACAGGGGGTTTGGGAGACCCAGTACTTC.